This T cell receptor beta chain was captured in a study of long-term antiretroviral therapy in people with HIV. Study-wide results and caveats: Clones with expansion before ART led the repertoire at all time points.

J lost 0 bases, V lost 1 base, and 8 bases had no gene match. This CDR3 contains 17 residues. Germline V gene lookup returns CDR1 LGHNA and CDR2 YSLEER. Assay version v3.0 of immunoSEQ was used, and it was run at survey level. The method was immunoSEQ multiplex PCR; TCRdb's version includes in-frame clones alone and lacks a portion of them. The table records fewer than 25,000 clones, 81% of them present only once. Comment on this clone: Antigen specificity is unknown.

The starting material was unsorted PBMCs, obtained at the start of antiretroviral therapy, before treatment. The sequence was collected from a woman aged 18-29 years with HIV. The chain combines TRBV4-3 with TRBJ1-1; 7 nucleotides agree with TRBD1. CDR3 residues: CASSQAGIDRVNTEAFF. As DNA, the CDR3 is TGCGCCAGCAGCCAAGCAGGGATTGACAGGGTGAACACTGAAGCTTTCTTT.